These 23 T cell receptor beta chains came from one sample sequenced in a study of cytomegalovirus exposure and HLA in healthy donors. Vbeta (60) and Jbeta (13) primers were used in the PCR. Data came from immunoSEQ multiplex PCR; TCRdb stores just in-frame clones and leaves some out. The table lists about 200,000 clones, about four fifths of them singletons. The specimen was PBMCs. Every receptor here comes from a girl aged 5-17 years in good health and CMV-seropositive.

This clone was seen a single time. V usage is TRBV2 and J usage is TRBJ2-3, with 7 bases fitting TRBD1. J lost 2 bases, V lost 5 bases, and 4 bases had no gene match. The CDR3 contains 14 residues. From germline, CDR1 is SNHLY and CDR2 FYNNEI. CDR3 loop: CASSNRGNTDTQYF. DNA of the CDR3: TGTGCCAGCAGTAACAGGGGAAACACAGATACGCAGTATTTT.

This clone was found a few times. The chain uses TRBV10-2 and TRBJ2-2, with TRBD1 matching over 9 bases. Germline CDR1 reads WSHSY; CDR2 reads SAAADI. This CDR3 is 16 amino acids long. V gave up 11 bases and J gave up 3 bases; unmatched junction bases: 13. The CDR3 bases are TGCGCCGGCAAACAGGGGGCGCTTGGGGACACCGGGGAGCTGTTTTTT. This codes for CAGKQGALGDTGELFF.

This clone was seen more than once but under ten times. This rearrangement joins TRBV18 to TRBJ2-3; weak D call: TRBD1 (6 bases). Per germline, CDR1 KGHSH and CDR2 LQKENI. With 4 bases removed from V and 3 bases from J, the gap between germline ends came to 14 bases. CDR3 length equals 15 residues. CDR3: CASSRGRGYTDTQYF. As DNA, the CDR3 is TGTGCCAGCTCACGTGGCAGGGGCTATACAGATACGCAGTATTTT.

The chain links TRBV6-5 to TRBJ2-7; TRBD2 might be the D (6 bases). Trimming shortened V by 4 bases and J by 7 bases, and 8 bases separated the two germline ends. The length of the CDR3 is 11 residues. Germline lookup yields CDR1 MNHEY and CDR2 SVGAGI. The CDR3 DNA sequence: TGTGCCAGCAGTTGGGCGGGGGAGCAGTACTTC. This encodes CASSWAGEQYF.

This sequence joins TRBV27 and TRBJ2-3; D may be TRBD1 (5 bases). CDR3 length equals 17 residues. Germline-derived CDR1 and CDR2 are MNHEY and SMNVEV (reference sequence). V was pared by 2 bases and J by 2 bases, with 17 bases between. In DNA, the CDR3 is TGTGCCAGCAGTTTAAAGGGGTTTGGGGCGGACACAGATACGCAGTATTTT. It is translated as CASSLKGFGADTDTQYF.

The chain has TRBV19 and TRBJ1-1, with 8 bases fitting TRBD1. The ends lost 6 bases at V and 0 bases at J; junction bases unmatched: 6. Germline CDR1 and CDR2: LNHDA and SQIVND (reference sequence). This CDR3 has 15 residues. CDR3 amino acids: CASRTGTGLNTEAFF. The DNA for the CDR3 is TGTGCCAGTAGAACCGGGACAGGCCTGAACACTGAAGCTTTCTTT.

Only a few counts were recorded for this clone. V usage is TRBV29-1 and J usage is TRBJ1-3, with a possible D match to TRBD1 (5 bases). V lost 2 bases and J 0 bases, leaving 8 bases between the germline ends. The CDR3 sequence is 14 residues long. Germline values: CDR1 SQVTM, CDR2 ANQGSEA. CDR3 sequence reads: CSVEYGGSGNTIYF. In DNA form, the CDR3 reads TGCAGCGTTGAATACGGGGGCTCTGGAAACACCATATATTTT.

The V gene is TRBV27, the J gene TRBJ2-1; TRBD1 matches 8 bases. J was trimmed by 6 bases and V by 10 bases; bases with no gene match: 5. CDR1 MNHEY and CDR2 SMNVEV come from the germline V gene (reference sequence). The CDR3 has 12 amino acids. The CDR3 nucleotides are TGTGCCATCGGACAGGGAGGCAATGAGCAGTTCTTC. As protein: CAIGQGGNEQFF.

This clone was observed a single time. The V call is TRBV7-2, the J call TRBJ1-2; tentative D call: TRBD1 (5 bases). The germline V gene encodes CDR1 SGHTA and CDR2 FQGNSA. Trimming cost V 6 bases and J 4 bases, with 12 bases left between them. The CDR3 is 13 amino acids. CDR3 DNA: TGTGCCAGCAGTTCCGGGGGGGTCTATGGCTACACCTTC. This sequence encodes CASSSGGVYGYTF. Based on the CDR3 plus reference TRBV7-2 and TRBJ1-2, the full variable domain is GAGVSQSPSNKVTEKGKDVELRCDPISGHTALYWYRQSLGQGLEFLIYFQGNSAPDKSGLPSDRFSAERTGGSVSTLTIQRTQQEDSAVYLCASSSGGVYGYTFGSGTRLTVV.

This clone has a handful of counts. This sequence joins TRBV4-2 and TRBJ2-2; D is possibly TRBD2 (7 bases). The germline V and J ends were trimmed by 1 base and 4 bases, with 16 bases remaining between them. The germline V gene has CDR1 LGHNA and CDR2 YNFKEQ. The CDR3 has 17 residues. CDR3 residues: CASSQVGGGGSTGELFF. The CDR3 DNA reads TGTGCCAGCAGCCAAGTTGGGGGGGGCGGGAGCACCGGGGAGCTGTTTTTT.

The chain has TRBV27 and TRBJ1-2, with 8 bases identical to TRBD1. V gave up 6 bases and J gave up 6 bases; unmatched junction bases: 12. The CDR3 consists of 15 residues. Germline values: CDR1 MNHEY, CDR2 SMNVEV (reference sequence). DNA for the CDR3: TGTGCCAGCAGCCGGTGGGCAGGGGGCATTGATGGCTACACCTTC. Protein product: CASSRWAGGIDGYTF.

V and J are TRBV7-9 and TRBJ1-6; a possible D gene is TRBD1 (5 bases). Trimming took off 1 base at V and 8 bases at J, with 12 bases between the two ends. The CDR3 runs 15 residues. The germline CDR1 and CDR2 sequences are SEHNR and FQNEAQ (reference sequence). The CDR3 bases are TGTGCCAGCAGCTTAGGGGGGGTTCGGGATTCACCCCTCCACTTT. Translating gives CASSLGGVRDSPLHF.

This sequence joins TRBV25-1 and TRBJ2-7; 7 nucleotides line up with TRBD1. The V and J ends lost 10 bases and 5 bases, in that order; junction bases with no gene match: 11. Looked up from germline, CDR1 is MGHDK and CDR2 is SYGVNS. The CDR3 is 13 residues long. CDR3 coding DNA: TGTGCCACCCGCGACAGGGCGTACGACGAGCAGTACTTC. This codes for CATRDRAYDEQYF.

The genes are TRBV28 and TRBJ1-5, with D perhaps TRBD1 (6 bases). Trimming cost V 6 bases and J 4 bases, with 10 bases left between them. Germline V gene data show CDR1 as MDHEN and CDR2 as SYDVKM. This CDR3 is built from 13 residues. This chain's CDR3 is CASRGGRNQPQHF. The CDR3 coding sequence is TGTGCCAGCAGAGGGGGTCGGAATCAGCCCCAGCATTTT.

The rearrangement uses TRBV19 and TRBJ2-2; D is ambiguous. Looked up from germline, CDR1 is LNHDA and CDR2 is SQIVND (reference sequence). CDR3 size: 14 residues. Trimming shortened V by 5 bases and J by 0 bases, and 7 bases separated the two germline ends. The CDR3 DNA reads as TGTGCCAGTAGTCGATCAGCGAACACCGGGGAGCTGTTTTTT. This sequence encodes CASSRSANTGELFF.

As for this clone: The same CDR3 arises from other DNA sequences in this sample as well. The chain carries TRBV5-1 and TRBJ2-7; D might be TRBD1 (6 bases). The germline V gene has CDR1 SGHRS and CDR2 YFSETQ. The CDR3 length is 12 residues. With 4 bases removed from V and 6 bases from J, the gap between germline ends came to 11 bases. CDR3 loop: CASSLTGGEQYF. The CDR3, as DNA: TGCGCCAGCAGCCTGACAGGAGGCGAGCAGTACTTC.

The chain recombines TRBV5-1 with TRBJ2-5; D is perhaps TRBD2 (5 bases). V was cut by 6 bases and J by 0 bases, with 12 bases left in between. This CDR3 contains 14 residues. CDR1 SGHRS and CDR2 YFSETQ come from the germline V gene. DNA for the CDR3: TGCGCCAGCAATCCGGAGCGGCACCAAGAGACCCAGTACTTC. Translation: CASNPERHQETQYF.

In its sample, this clone was seen once. The chain recombines TRBV18 with TRBJ2-5; TRBD2 aligns across 13 bases. Germline values: CDR1 KGHSH, CDR2 LQKENI. V gave up 3 bases and J gave up 2 bases; unmatched junction bases: 3. This CDR3 spans 16 amino acids. The CDR3 coding sequence is TGTGCCAGCTCACCTGGACTAGCGGGGGTTCAAGAGACCCAGTACTTC. Protein: CASSPGLAGVQETQYF.

The chain carries TRBV6-1 and TRBJ2-7; TRBD2 is a possible D gene (6 bases). The ends were cut back, 3 bases at V and 5 bases at J, with 14 bases in the middle. Germline lookup yields CDR1 MNHNS and CDR2 SASEGT. The CDR3 covers 14 residues. DNA for the CDR3: TGTGCCAGCAGTGAGGGGAGGATACGGAACGAGCAGTACTTC. It translates to CASSEGRIRNEQYF.

This chain joins TRBV11-2 and TRBJ1-5; 8 bases are a match to TRBD1. With V trimmed by 6 bases and J by 3 bases, 7 bases remained unmatched. The germline CDR1 and CDR2 sequences are SGHAT and FQNNGV. The CDR3 contains 15 residues. CDR3 loop: CASRGQGGPNQPQHF. The CDR3 DNA follows: TGTGCCAGCAGAGGACAGGGAGGCCCCAATCAGCCCCAGCATTTT.

This rearrangement joins TRBV7-2 to TRBJ2-5, with 8 bases aligning to TRBD2. The CDR3 has 14 residues. Germline CDR1 and CDR2: SGHTA and FQGNSA. Unmatched junction bases numbered 0, after V lost 1 base and J lost 2 bases. The CDR3 here is CASSLGGGQETQYF. Here the CDR3 DNA reads TGTGCCAGCAGCTTAGGCGGGGGGCAAGAGACCCAGTACTTC.

V and J are TRBV5-4 and TRBJ1-5; no definite D call. V lost 6 bases to trimming and J lost 9 bases, with 10 bases between them. Germline-derived CDR1 and CDR2 are SGHNT and YYREEE (reference sequence). The CDR3 runs 11 residues. The CDR3 bases are TGTGCCAGCACCCTCAGTCGGCCCCAGCATTTT. This gives the protein CASTLSRPQHF.

The chain joins TRBV7-6 to TRBJ2-7; maybe TRBD1 (6 bases). This CDR3 is 13 amino acids long. V was pared by 5 bases and J by 2 bases, with 10 bases between. Per germline, CDR1 SGHVS and CDR2 FNYEAQ. CDR3 loop: CASSPGDTYEQYF. Written as DNA, the CDR3 is TGTGCCAGCAGCCCAGGGGATACCTACGAGCAGTACTTC.